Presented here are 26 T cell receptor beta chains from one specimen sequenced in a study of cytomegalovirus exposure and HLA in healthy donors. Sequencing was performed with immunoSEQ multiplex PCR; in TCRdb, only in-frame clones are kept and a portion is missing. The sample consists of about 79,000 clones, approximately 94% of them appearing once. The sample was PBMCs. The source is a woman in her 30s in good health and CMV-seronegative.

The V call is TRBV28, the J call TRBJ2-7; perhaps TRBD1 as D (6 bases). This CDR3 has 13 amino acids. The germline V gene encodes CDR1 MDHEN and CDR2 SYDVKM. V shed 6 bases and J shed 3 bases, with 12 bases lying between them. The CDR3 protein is CASSTDRIYEQYF. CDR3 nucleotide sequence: TGTGCCAGCAGCACCGACAGGATCTACGAGCAGTACTTC.

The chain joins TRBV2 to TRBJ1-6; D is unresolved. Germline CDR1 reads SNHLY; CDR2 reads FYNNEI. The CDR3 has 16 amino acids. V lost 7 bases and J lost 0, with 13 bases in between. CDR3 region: CASTGGGSSYNSPLHF. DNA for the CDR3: TGTGCCAGCACCGGAGGTGGGAGCTCCTATAATTCACCCCTCCACTTT.

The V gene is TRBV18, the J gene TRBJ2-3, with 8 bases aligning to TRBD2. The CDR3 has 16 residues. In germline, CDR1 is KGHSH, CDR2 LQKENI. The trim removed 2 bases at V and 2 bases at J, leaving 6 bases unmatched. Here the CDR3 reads CASSPRLAGDTDTQYF. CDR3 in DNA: TGTGCCAGCTCACCAAGGCTAGCGGGCGACACAGATACGCAGTATTTT.

In nucleotides, the CDR3 is TGTGCCAGCAGTTTTTTAGGGACAGGGAGTGATTCTGAAGCTTTCTTT. Its translation: CASSFLGTGSDSEAFF. This chain links TRBV27 with TRBJ1-1; 9 bases line up with TRBD1. This CDR3 has 16 residues. V was clipped by 3 bases and J by 6 bases; unmatched bases: 11. From germline, CDR1 is MNHEY and CDR2 SMNVEV (reference sequence).

CDR3 in amino acids: CASSQDQSRDREGYGYTF. CDR3 nucleotides: TGTGCCAGCAGCCAAGATCAGAGCCGGGACAGGGAAGGCTATGGCTACACCTTC. The chain couples TRBV14 to TRBJ1-2; 9 bases are shared with TRBD1. Trimming took 0 bases from V and 4 from J; bases not matched to a gene: 12. Germline CDR1 reads SGHDN; CDR2 reads FVKESK. This CDR3 contains 18 residues.

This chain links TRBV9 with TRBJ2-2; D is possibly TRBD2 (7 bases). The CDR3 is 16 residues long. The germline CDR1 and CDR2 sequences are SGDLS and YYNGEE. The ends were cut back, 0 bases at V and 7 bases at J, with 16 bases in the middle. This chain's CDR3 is CASSVAGGPFGGELFF. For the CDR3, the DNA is TGTGCCAGCAGCGTAGCCGGGGGGCCCTTTGGCGGGGAGCTGTTTTTT.

As DNA, the CDR3 is TGTGCCAGCAGCCCCCCCGTAGCGGGAATGTCGAATGAGCAGTTCTTC. It yields the protein CASSPPVAGMSNEQFF. This rearrangement joins TRBV5-6 to TRBJ2-1, with 8 bases identical to TRBD2. Looked up from germline, CDR1 is SGHDT and CDR2 is YYEEEE. The V gene end was trimmed by 4 bases and the J gene end by 7 bases; junction bases not matched to a gene: 13. This CDR3 has 16 residues. Full variable domain (rest looked up from reference TRBV5-6 and TRBJ2-1): DAGVTQSPTHLIKTRGQQVTLRCSPKSGHDTVSWYQQALGQGPQFIFQYYEEEERQRGNFPDRFSGHQFPNYSSELNVNALLLGDSALYLCASSPPVAGMSNEQFFGPGTRLTVL.

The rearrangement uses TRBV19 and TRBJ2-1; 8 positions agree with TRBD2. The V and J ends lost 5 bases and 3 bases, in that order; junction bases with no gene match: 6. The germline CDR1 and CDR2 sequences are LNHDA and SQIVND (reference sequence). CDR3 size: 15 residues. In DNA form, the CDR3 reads TGTGCCAGTAGTGTTAGCGGGGACGTCTACAATGAGCAGTTCTTC. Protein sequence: CASSVSGDVYNEQFF.

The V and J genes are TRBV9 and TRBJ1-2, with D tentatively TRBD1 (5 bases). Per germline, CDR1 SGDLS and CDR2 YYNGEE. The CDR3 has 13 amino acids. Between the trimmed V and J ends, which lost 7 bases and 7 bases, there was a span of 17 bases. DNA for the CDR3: TGTGCCAGCTCGGGCGGGGGGAGTGGTGGCTACACCTTC. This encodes CASSGGGSGGYTF.

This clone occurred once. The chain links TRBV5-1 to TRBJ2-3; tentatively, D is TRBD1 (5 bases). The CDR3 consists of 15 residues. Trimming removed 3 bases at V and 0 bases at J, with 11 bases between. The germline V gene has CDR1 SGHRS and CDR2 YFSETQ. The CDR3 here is CASSSTAISTDTQYF. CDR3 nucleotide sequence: TGCGCCAGCAGCTCGACAGCGATAAGCACAGATACGCAGTATTTT.

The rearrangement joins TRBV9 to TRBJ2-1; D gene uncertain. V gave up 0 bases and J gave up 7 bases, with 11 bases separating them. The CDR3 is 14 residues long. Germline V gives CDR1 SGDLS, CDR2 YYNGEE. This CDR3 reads CASSVAGAKNEQFF. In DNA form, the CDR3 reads TGTGCCAGCAGCGTAGCGGGTGCTAAAAATGAGCAGTTCTTC.

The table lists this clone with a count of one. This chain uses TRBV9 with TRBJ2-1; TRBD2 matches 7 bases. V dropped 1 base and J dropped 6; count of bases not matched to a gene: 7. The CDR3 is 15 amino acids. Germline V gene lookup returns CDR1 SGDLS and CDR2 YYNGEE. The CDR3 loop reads CASSVSGMEGNEQFF. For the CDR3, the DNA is TGTGCCAGCAGCGTAAGCGGGATGGAGGGCAATGAGCAGTTCTTC.

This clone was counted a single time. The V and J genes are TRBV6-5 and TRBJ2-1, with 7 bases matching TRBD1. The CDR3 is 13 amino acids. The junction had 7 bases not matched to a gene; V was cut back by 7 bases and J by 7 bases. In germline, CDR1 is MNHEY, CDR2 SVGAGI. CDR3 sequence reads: CASKQGFRNEQFF. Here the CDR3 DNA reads TGTGCCAGCAAACAGGGGTTTCGGAATGAGCAGTTCTTC.

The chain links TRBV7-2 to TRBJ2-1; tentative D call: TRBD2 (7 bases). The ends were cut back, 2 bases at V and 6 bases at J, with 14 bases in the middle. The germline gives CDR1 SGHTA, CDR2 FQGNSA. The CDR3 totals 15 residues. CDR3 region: CASSLIGGGFNEQFF. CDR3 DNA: TGTGCCAGCAGCTTAATTGGCGGGGGCTTCAATGAGCAGTTCTTC.

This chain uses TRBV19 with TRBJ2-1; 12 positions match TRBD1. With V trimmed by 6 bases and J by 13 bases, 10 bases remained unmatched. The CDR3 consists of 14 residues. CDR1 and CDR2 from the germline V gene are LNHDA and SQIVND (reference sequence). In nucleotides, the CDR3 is TGTGCCAGTAGGGGGACAGGGGGCTTTCCTGACCAGTTCTTC. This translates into CASRGTGGFPDQFF.

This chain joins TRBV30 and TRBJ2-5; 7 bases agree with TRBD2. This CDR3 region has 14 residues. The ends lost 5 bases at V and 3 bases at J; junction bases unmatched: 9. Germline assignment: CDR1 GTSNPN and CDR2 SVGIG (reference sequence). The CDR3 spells CAWAGVRPEETQYF. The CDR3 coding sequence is TGTGCCTGGGCGGGGGTCCGACCCGAAGAGACCCAGTACTTC.

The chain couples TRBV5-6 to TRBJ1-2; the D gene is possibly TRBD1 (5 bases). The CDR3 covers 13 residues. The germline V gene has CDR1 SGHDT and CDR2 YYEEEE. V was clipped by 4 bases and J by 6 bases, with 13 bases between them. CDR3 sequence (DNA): TGTGCCAGCAGCGAGAGGTCGGGGGATGGCTACACCTTC. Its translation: CASSERSGDGYTF.

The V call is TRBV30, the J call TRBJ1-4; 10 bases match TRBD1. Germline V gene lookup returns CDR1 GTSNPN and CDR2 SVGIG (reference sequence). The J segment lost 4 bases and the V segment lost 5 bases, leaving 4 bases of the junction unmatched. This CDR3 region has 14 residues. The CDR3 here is CAWLDRGYNEKLFF. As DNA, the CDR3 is TGTGCCTGGCTGGACAGGGGGTATAATGAAAAACTGTTTTTT.

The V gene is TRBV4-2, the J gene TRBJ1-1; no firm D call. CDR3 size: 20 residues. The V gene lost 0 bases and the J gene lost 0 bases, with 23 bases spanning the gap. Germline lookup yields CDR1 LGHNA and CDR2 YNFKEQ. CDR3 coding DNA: TGTGCCAGCAGCCAAGATCGCTCGGATCTGCTAGTGGCTTTGAACACTGAAGCTTTCTTT. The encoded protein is CASSQDRSDLLVALNTEAFF.

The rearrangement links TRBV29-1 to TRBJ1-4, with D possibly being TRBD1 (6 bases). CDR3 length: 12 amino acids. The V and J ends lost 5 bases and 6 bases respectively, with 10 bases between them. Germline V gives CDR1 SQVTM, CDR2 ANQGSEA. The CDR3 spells CSVRQDHEKLFF. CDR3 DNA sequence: TGCAGCGTTCGACAGGATCATGAAAAACTGTTTTTT.

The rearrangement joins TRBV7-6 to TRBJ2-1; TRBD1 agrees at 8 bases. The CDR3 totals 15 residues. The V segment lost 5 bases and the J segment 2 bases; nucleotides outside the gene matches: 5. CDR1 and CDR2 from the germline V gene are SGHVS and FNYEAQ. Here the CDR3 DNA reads TGTGCCAGCAGCATAAGGACAGGGCCCTACAATGAGCAGTTCTTC. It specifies CASSIRTGPYNEQFF.

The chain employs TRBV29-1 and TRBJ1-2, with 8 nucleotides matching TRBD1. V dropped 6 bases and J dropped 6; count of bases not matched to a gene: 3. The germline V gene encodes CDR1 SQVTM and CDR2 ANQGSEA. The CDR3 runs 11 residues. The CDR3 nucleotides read TGCAGCGTCCAGGGGGCCAATGGCTACACCTTC. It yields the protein CSVQGANGYTF.

The CDR3 nucleotides are TGTGCCAGCATCCAGGCGGGAGGGCCGGGTGAGCAGTTCTTC. Translation: CASIQAGGPGEQFF. The chain joins TRBV27 to TRBJ2-1; 9 bases line up with TRBD2. V lost 7 bases and J lost 9; bases outside the gene matches: 10. CDR1 MNHEY and CDR2 SMNVEV come from the germline V gene (reference sequence). The CDR3 covers 14 residues.

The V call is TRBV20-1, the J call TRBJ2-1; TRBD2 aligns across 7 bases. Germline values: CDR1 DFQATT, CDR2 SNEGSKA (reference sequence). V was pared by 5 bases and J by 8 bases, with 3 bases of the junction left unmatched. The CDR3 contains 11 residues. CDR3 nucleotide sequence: TGCAGTGCTTTGGCGGGAGATGAGCAGTTCTTC. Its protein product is CSALAGDEQFF.

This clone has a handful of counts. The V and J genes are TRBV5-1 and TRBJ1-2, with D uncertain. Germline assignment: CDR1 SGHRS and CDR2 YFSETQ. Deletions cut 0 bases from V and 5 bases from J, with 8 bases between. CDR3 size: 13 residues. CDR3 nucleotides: TGCGCCAGCAGCTTGGGAAGCCAATATGGCTACACCTTC. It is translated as CASSLGSQYGYTF.

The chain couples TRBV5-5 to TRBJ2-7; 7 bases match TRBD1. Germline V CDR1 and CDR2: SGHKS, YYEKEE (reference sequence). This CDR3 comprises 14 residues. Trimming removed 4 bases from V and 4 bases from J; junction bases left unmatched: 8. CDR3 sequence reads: CASSHSGTDYEQYF. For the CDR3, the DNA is TGTGCCAGCAGCCACAGTGGGACAGATTACGAGCAGTACTTC.